A selection of T cell receptor beta chains follows, all from one sample in a study of cytomegalovirus exposure and HLA in healthy donors. Generated by immunoSEQ multiplex PCR, the TCRdb table keeps only in-frame clones and is missing some. The sample holds 150,000 to 200,000 clones, 72% seen once. The material sequenced was PBMCs. These receptors all come from a human donor in good health. CDR3s include the opening cysteine and the closing phenylalanine or tryptophan. A D gene is named only where the DNA matches it firmly. The size of a clone is reported for some rows only, either as once, few or many, or as a class for expanded clones.

J gene: TRBJ2-3; clone size: .; D gene: .; V gene: TRBV5-1; CDR3 length: 13; CDR3 protein: CASTQASTDTQYF; CDR3 DNA: TGCGCCAGCACTCAGGCTAGCACAGATACGCAGTATTTT
J gene: TRBJ2-2; clone size: .; D gene: .; V gene: TRBV5-6; CDR3 length: 15; CDR3 protein: CASSLAQVSTGELFF; CDR3 DNA: TGTGCCAGTAGCTTGGCACAGGTAAGCACCGGGGAGCTGTTTTTT
J gene: TRBJ1-2; clone size: .; D gene: TRBD1; V gene: TRBV7-2; CDR3 length: 13; CDR3 protein: CASSPGQGYGYTF; CDR3 DNA: TGTGCCAGCAGCCCCGGACAGGGCTATGGCTACACCTTC
J gene: TRBJ2-7; clone size: .; D gene: .; V gene: TRBV7-8; CDR3 length: 15; CDR3 protein: CASSLVLAPAYEQYF; CDR3 DNA: TGTGCTAGCAGCTTAGTATTGGCACCTGCCTACGAGCAGTACTTC
J gene: TRBJ1-1; clone size: once; D gene: .; V gene: TRBV6-1; CDR3 length: 14; CDR3 protein: CASSPLGVNTEAFF; CDR3 DNA: TGTGCCAGCAGCCCCCTGGGAGTTAACACTGAAGCTTTCTTT
J gene: TRBJ1-1; clone size: .; D gene: .; V gene: TRBV7-3; CDR3 length: 19; CDR3 protein: CASRLIILIMERGNTEAFF; CDR3 DNA: TGTGCCAGCAGACTAATTATTCTGATAATGGAACGGGGGAACACTGAAGCTTTCTTT
J gene: TRBJ2-2; clone size: .; D gene: .; V gene: TRBV2; CDR3 length: 16; CDR3 protein: CASTPQTGTNTGELFF; CDR3 DNA: TGTGCCAGCACCCCCCAAACCGGGACGAACACCGGGGAGCTGTTTTTT
J gene: TRBJ2-2; clone size: .; D gene: TRBD1; V gene: TRBV30; CDR3 length: 15; CDR3 protein: CASTGGRSGSGELFF; CDR3 DNA: TGTGCCTCAACAGGGGGGCGGTCGGGATCCGGGGAGCTGTTTTTT
J gene: TRBJ2-7; clone size: few; D gene: .; V gene: TRBV6-5; CDR3 length: 13; CDR3 protein: CASSYTEKTEQYF; CDR3 DNA: TGTGCCAGCAGTTACACAGAAAAGACAGAGCAGTACTTC
J gene: TRBJ2-3; clone size: .; D gene: .; V gene: TRBV2; CDR3 length: 15; CDR3 protein: CASSMDTSSTDTQYF; CDR3 DNA: TGTGCCAGCAGTATGGACACTTCTAGCACAGATACGCAGTATTTT
J gene: TRBJ1-5; clone size: .; D gene: TRBD1; V gene: TRBV4-1; CDR3 length: 15; CDR3 protein: CASSRGGLSNQPQHF; CDR3 DNA: TGCGCCAGCAGCCGAGGGGGCCTTAGCAATCAGCCCCAGCATTTT
J gene: TRBJ2-7; clone size: .; D gene: .; V gene: TRBV5-6; CDR3 length: 14; CDR3 protein: CASSLVGGIYEQYF; CDR3 DNA: TGTGCCAGCAGCTTGGTCGGGGGTATCTACGAGCAGTACTTC
J gene: TRBJ2-6; clone size: .; D gene: TRBD1; V gene: TRBV11-1; CDR3 length: 15; CDR3 protein: CASTQGASGANVLTF; CDR3 DNA: TGTGCCAGTACACAGGGGGCCTCTGGGGCCAACGTCCTGACTTTC
J gene: TRBJ1-5; clone size: .; D gene: .; V gene: TRBV18; CDR3 length: 13; CDR3 protein: CASSPGGEQPQHF; CDR3 DNA: TGTGCCAGCTCACCCGGCGGGGAACAGCCCCAGCATTTT
J gene: TRBJ2-7; clone size: .; D gene: TRBD1; V gene: TRBV7-8; CDR3 length: 15; CDR3 protein: CASSSAQGNPYEQYF; CDR3 DNA: TGTGCCAGCAGCTCGGCACAGGGGAATCCCTACGAGCAGTACTTC
J gene: TRBJ2-7; clone size: .; D gene: .; V gene: TRBV27; CDR3 length: 13; CDR3 protein: CASSLSAVYEQYF; CDR3 DNA: TGTGCCAGCAGTTTAAGTGCGGTCTACGAGCAGTACTTC
J gene: TRBJ2-1; clone size: .; D gene: TRBD1; V gene: TRBV6-1; CDR3 length: 18; CDR3 protein: CASSDHIPRTGVSNEQFF; CDR3 DNA: TGTGCCAGCAGTGATCATATCCCTCGGACAGGGGTTTCCAATGAGCAGTTCTTC
J gene: TRBJ2-7; clone size: .; D gene: TRBD2; V gene: TRBV11-2; CDR3 length: 14; CDR3 protein: CASGLAGGSYEQYF; CDR3 DNA: TGTGCCAGCGGTTTAGCGGGGGGCTCCTACGAGCAGTACTTC
J gene: TRBJ1-1; clone size: .; D gene: TRBD1; V gene: TRBV6-1; CDR3 length: 14; CDR3 protein: CASIKDRVGTEAFF; CDR3 DNA: TGTGCCAGCATAAAGGACAGGGTAGGGACTGAAGCTTTCTTT